This is a list of T cell receptor beta chains from one sample in a study of blood T cell repertoires in COVID-19. TCRdb's copy holds only in-frame clones and misses some; the assay was immunoSEQ multiplex PCR. The sample holds 72,000 or so clones, about 80% seen once. Sequencing was done on a sample of peripheral blood. The receptors here all came from a man older than 75 with active COVID-19. Each CDR3 is given with its conserved first and last residue. Fields, in order: CDR3 protein, CDR3 DNA, J gene, D gene, V gene, clone size. The D gene is left open where the match is weak. Clone size is stated in some rows and not others, as once, few, many or a class when expanded.

CDR3: CAWSADRGIEKLFF
DNA: TGTGCCTGGAGTGCGGACAGGGGGATTGAAAAACTGTTTTTT
J: TRBJ1-4
D: TRBD1
V: TRBV30
size: .

CDR3: CASSTRATILNTEAFF
DNA: TGTGCCAGCAGCACCCGAGCTACCATACTGAACACTGAAGCTTTCTTT
J: TRBJ1-1
D: .
V: TRBV11-1
size: .

CDR3: CATSDSDSYYGYTF
DNA: TGTGCCACCAGTGATTCGGACAGTTACTATGGCTACACCTTC
J: TRBJ1-2
D: .
V: TRBV24-1
size: .

CDR3: CASSLLGQGFNEQFF
DNA: TGTGCCAGCAGTTTATTAGGACAGGGCTTCAATGAGCAGTTCTTC
J: TRBJ2-1
D: TRBD1
V: TRBV27
size: .

CDR3: CASSYNTGSNYGYTF
DNA: TGTGCCAGCAGTTACAATACAGGGTCTAACTATGGCTACACCTTC
J: TRBJ1-2
D: .
V: TRBV6-5
size: .

CDR3: CASSQEAAGISGNTIYF
DNA: TGCGCCAGCAGCCAAGAGGCCGCGGGAATCTCTGGAAACACCATATATTTT
J: TRBJ1-3
D: .
V: TRBV4-3
size: .

CDR3: CASSPGQGVYEQYF
DNA: TGTGCCAGCAGCCCGGGACAGGGTGTATACGAGCAGTACTTC
J: TRBJ2-7
D: TRBD1
V: TRBV14
size: .

CDR3: CASSQEGTGRQYF
DNA: TGTGCCAGCAGCCAAGAGGGGACAGGGCGACAGTATTTT
J: TRBJ2-3
D: TRBD1
V: TRBV3-1/TRBV3-2
size: once

CDR3: CASSYGENYGYTF
DNA: TGTGCCAGCAGTTACGGGGAGAACTATGGCTACACCTTC
J: TRBJ1-2
D: .
V: TRBV27
size: few

CDR3: CASSQGAGLAGVEQFF
DNA: TGTGCCAGCAGCCAAGGAGCGGGACTAGCGGGAGTCGAGCAGTTCTTC
J: TRBJ2-1
D: TRBD2
V: TRBV3-1/TRBV3-2
size: .

CDR3: CASSLRGQSADYGYTF
DNA: TGTGCCAGTAGTCTAAGAGGACAGTCCGCCGACTATGGCTACACCTTC
J: TRBJ1-2
D: .
V: TRBV19
size: .

CDR3: CATVTATNYGYTF
DNA: TGTGCCACCGTGACAGCGACTAACTATGGCTACACCTTC
J: TRBJ1-2
D: .
V: TRBV28
size: .

CDR3: CSDRQDSNYGYTF
DNA: TGCAGCGATCGACAGGACAGTAACTATGGCTACACCTTC
J: TRBJ1-2
D: .
V: TRBV29-1
size: .

CDR3: CASQGASYNEQFF
DNA: TGTGCCAGTCAGGGGGCGTCCTACAATGAGCAGTTCTTC
J: TRBJ2-1
D: TRBD1
V: TRBV2
size: .

CDR3: CASSLTGGTEAFF
DNA: TGTGCCAGCAGCCTAACAGGGGGCACTGAAGCTTTCTTT
J: TRBJ1-1
D: TRBD1
V: TRBV3-1/TRBV3-2
size: once

CDR3: CSATSGTANTGELFF
DNA: TGCAGCGCCACGTCCGGGACAGCCAACACCGGGGAGCTGTTTTTT
J: TRBJ2-2
D: TRBD1
V: TRBV29-1
size: .

CDR3: CASSFVGAGNEKLFF
DNA: TGTGCCAGCAGCTTCGTCGGCGCGGGCAATGAAAAACTGTTTTTT
J: TRBJ1-4
D: .
V: TRBV7-2
size: once

CDR3: CASSSSGGSGYTF
DNA: TGTGCCAGCAGTTCGTCAGGGGGTAGTGGCTACACCTTC
J: TRBJ1-2
D: TRBD1
V: TRBV27
size: .

CDR3: CASSLLQANEKLFF
DNA: TGTGCCAGCAGCTTGTTGCAGGCTAATGAAAAACTGTTTTTT
J: TRBJ1-4
D: .
V: TRBV5-5
size: .

CDR3: CASSLRTSGGKNEQFF
DNA: TGTGCCAGCAGCTTGCGTACTAGCGGGGGAAAGAATGAGCAGTTCTTC
J: TRBJ2-1
D: TRBD2
V: TRBV5-6
size: .

CDR3: CASSVVSSNEQFF
DNA: TGTGCCAGCTCAGTAGTATCTTCCAATGAGCAGTTCTTC
J: TRBJ2-1
D: .
V: TRBV18
size: once

CDR3: CASSHPTGGGTGELFF
DNA: TGTGCCAGCAGCCATCCGACAGGGGGAGGGACCGGGGAGCTGTTTTTT
J: TRBJ2-2
D: TRBD1
V: TRBV7-6
size: .

CDR3: CASSETGGREKLFF
DNA: TGTGCCAGCAGTGAGACAGGGGGTCGGGAAAAACTGTTTTTT
J: TRBJ1-4
D: TRBD1
V: TRBV2
size: .

CDR3: CASSYGLRGEQFF
DNA: TGTGCCAGCAGTTACGGTTTAAGGGGTGAGCAGTTCTTC
J: TRBJ2-1
D: .
V: TRBV6-2/TRBV6-3
size: few

CDR3: CASSHAYEQYF
DNA: TGTGCCAGCAGCCACGCCTACGAGCAGTACTTC
J: TRBJ2-7
D: .
V: TRBV14
size: .

CDR3: CASSLVAYEQYF
DNA: TGCGCCAGCAGCTTGGTAGCCTACGAGCAGTACTTC
J: TRBJ2-7
D: .
V: TRBV5-1
size: .

CDR3: CASSLTSGGNEQFF
DNA: TGTGCCAGCAGCCTGACTAGCGGGGGGAATGAGCAGTTCTTC
J: TRBJ2-1
D: TRBD2
V: TRBV5-5
size: .

CDR3: CASSGGRRYGYTF
DNA: TGTGCCAGCAGTGGGGGCCGGCGATATGGCTACACCTTC
J: TRBJ1-2
D: .
V: TRBV2
size: .

CDR3: CSASDGPGELFF
DNA: TGCAGTGCTAGTGACGGTCCCGGGGAGCTGTTTTTT
J: TRBJ2-2
D: .
V: TRBV20-1
size: .

CDR3: CSVGLAANTGELFF
DNA: TGCAGCGTTGGACTAGCGGCGAACACCGGGGAGCTGTTTTTT
J: TRBJ2-2
D: TRBD2
V: TRBV29-1
size: .

CDR3: CASSYQSGGAETQYF
DNA: TGTGCCAGCAGCTACCAAAGCGGGGGGGCTGAGACGCAGTATTTT
J: TRBJ2-3
D: TRBD2
V: TRBV7-2
size: .

CDR3: CASSARDRGNTGELFF
DNA: TGTGCCAGCAGCGCCCGGGACAGGGGGAACACCGGGGAGCTGTTTTTT
J: TRBJ2-2
D: TRBD1
V: TRBV7-9
size: .

CDR3: CASSQWTGVEAFF
DNA: TGCGCCAGCAGCCAATGGACAGGGGTTGAAGCTTTCTTT
J: TRBJ1-1
D: TRBD1
V: TRBV4-3
size: .

CDR3: CASSQGTGRGNIQYF
DNA: TGCGCCAGCAGCCAGGGGACAGGGAGGGGAAACATTCAGTACTTC
J: TRBJ2-4
D: TRBD1
V: TRBV4-3
size: .

CDR3: CASSPLGLPGQQETQYF
DNA: TGTGCCAGCAGCCCGCTCGGGTTGCCGGGACAACAAGAGACCCAGTACTTC
J: TRBJ2-5
D: .
V: TRBV3-1/TRBV3-2
size: .

CDR3: CASSQGTSAHYEQYF
DNA: TGTGCCAGCTCACAAGGGACTAGCGCTCACTACGAGCAGTACTTC
J: TRBJ2-7
D: TRBD2
V: TRBV18
size: .

CDR3: CASSLFGGGQPQHF
DNA: TGTGCCAGCAGTTTATTCGGGGGTGGCCAGCCCCAGCATTTT
J: TRBJ1-5
D: .
V: TRBV28
size: .

CDR3: CASSFEYQETQYF
DNA: TGTGCCAGCAGTTTTGAGTACCAAGAGACCCAGTACTTC
J: TRBJ2-5
D: .
V: TRBV28
size: .

CDR3: CASSFLVQPQHF
DNA: TGTGCCAGCAGTTTTCTAGTTCAGCCCCAGCATTTT
J: TRBJ1-5
D: .
V: TRBV12-3/TRBV12-4
size: .